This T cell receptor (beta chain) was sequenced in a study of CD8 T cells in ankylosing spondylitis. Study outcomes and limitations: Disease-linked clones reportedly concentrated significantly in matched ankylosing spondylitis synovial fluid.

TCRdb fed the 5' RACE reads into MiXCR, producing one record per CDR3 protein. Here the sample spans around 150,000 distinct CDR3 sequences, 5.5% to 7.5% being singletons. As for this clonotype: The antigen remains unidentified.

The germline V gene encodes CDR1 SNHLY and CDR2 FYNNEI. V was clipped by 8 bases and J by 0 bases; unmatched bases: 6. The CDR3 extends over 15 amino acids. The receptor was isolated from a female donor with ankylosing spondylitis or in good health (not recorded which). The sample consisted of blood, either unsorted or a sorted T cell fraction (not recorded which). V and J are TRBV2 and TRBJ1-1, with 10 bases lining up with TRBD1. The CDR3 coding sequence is TGTGCCAGCCGGGACAGGGGAGCCATGAACACTGAAGCTTTCTTT. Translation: CASRDRGAMNTEAFF.